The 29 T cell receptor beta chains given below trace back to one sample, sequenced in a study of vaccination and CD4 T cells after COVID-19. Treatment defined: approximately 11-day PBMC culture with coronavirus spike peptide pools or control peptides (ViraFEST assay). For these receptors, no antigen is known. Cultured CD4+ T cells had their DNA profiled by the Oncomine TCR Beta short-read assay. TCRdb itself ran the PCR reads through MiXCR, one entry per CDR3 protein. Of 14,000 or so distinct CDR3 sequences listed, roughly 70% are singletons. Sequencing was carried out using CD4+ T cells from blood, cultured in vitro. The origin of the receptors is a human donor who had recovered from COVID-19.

CDR3 amino acids: CASSYSSRVWETQYF. CDR3 nucleotide sequence: TGTGCCAGCAGTTACTCGAGTCGAGTTTGGGAGACCCAGTACTTC. The V call is TRBV6-2 or TRBV6-3, the J call TRBJ2-5; D call uncertain. The CDR3 is 15 amino acids. Trimming removed 0 bases from V and 5 bases from J, with 13 bases in between. The germline gives CDR1 MNHEY, CDR2 SVGEGT.

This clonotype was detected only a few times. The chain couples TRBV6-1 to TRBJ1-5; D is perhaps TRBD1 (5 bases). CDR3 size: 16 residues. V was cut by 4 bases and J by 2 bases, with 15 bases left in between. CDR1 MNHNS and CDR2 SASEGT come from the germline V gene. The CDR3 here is CASSAPAWGGNQPQHF. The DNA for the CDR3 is TGTGCCAGCAGTGCCCCTGCTTGGGGGGGCAATCAGCCCCAGCATTTT.

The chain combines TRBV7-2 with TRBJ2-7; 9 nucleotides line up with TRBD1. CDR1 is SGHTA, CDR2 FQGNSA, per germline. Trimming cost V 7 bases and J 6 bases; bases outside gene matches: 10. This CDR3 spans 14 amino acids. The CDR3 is CASTLSLTGGEQYF. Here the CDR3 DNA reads TGTGCCAGCACCCTCTCTCTGACAGGGGGCGAGCAGTACTTC. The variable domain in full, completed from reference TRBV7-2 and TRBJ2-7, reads GAGVSQSPSNKVTEKGKDVELRCDPISGHTALYWYRQSLGQGLEFLIYFQGNSAPDKSGLPSDRFSAERTGGSVSTLTIQRTQQEDSAVYLCASTLSLTGGEQYFGPGTRLTVT.

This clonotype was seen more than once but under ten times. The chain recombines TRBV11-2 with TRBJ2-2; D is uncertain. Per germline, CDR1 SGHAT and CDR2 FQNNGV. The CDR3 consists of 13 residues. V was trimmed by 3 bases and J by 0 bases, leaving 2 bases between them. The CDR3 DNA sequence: TGTGCCAGCAGCTTCACGAACACCGGGGAGCTGTTTTTT. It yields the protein CASSFTNTGELFF.

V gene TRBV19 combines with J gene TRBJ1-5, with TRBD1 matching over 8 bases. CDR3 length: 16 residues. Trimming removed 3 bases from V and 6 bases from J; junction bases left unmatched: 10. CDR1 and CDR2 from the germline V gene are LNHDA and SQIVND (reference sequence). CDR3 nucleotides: TGTGCCAGTAGTATTTGGCAGGGGGCAACGATTCAGCCCCAGCATTTT. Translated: CASSIWQGATIQPQHF.

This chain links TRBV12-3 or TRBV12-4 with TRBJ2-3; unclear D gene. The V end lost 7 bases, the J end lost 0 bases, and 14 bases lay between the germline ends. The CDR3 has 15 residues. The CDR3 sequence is CASTPTPRSTDTQYF. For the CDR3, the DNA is TGTGCCAGCACCCCTACCCCGAGGAGCACAGATACGCAGTATTTT.

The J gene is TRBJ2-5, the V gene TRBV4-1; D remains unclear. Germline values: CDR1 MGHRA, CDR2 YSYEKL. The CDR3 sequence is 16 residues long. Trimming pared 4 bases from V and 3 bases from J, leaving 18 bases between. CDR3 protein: CASSPQRWTAEETQYF. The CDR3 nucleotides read TGCGCCAGCAGCCCCCAACGATGGACGGCCGAAGAGACCCAGTACTTC.

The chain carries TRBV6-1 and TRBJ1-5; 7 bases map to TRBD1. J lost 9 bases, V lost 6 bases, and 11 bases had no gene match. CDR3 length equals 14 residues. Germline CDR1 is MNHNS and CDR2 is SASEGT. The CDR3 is CASRPGTEVRPQHF. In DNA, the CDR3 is TGTGCCAGCAGACCCGGGACAGAGGTACGGCCCCAGCATTTT.

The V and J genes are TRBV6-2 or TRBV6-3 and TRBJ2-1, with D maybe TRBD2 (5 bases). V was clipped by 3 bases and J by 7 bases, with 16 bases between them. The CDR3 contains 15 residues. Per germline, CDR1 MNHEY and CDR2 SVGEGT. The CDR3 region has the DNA TGTGCCAGCAGTTATCGTGTGATAGGAGGAAATGAGCAGTTCTTC. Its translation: CASSYRVIGGNEQFF.

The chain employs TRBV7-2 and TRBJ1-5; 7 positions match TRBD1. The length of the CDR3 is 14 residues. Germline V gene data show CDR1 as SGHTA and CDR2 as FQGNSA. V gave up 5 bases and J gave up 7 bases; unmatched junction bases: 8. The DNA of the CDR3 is TGTGCCAGCAGCCCTGACAGGGCAGGGCAGCCCCAGCATTTT. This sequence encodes CASSPDRAGQPQHF.

The CDR3 loop reads CATSVPSNRDRHYEQYF. The CDR3 coding sequence is TGTGCCACCAGTGTCCCATCCAACCGGGACCGCCACTACGAGCAGTACTTC. The chain couples TRBV24-1 to TRBJ2-7; D tentatively reads TRBD1 or TRBD2 (5 bases each). Trimming removed 5 bases from V and 3 bases from J, with 22 bases in between. Germline V lookup: CDR1 KGHDR, CDR2 SFDVKD. The CDR3 has 17 residues.

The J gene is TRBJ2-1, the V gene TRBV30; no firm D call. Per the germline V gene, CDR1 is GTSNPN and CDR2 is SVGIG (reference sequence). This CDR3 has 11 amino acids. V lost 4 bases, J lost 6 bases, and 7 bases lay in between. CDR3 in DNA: TGTGCCTGGACCCAGTCCAATGAGCAGTTCTTC. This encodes CAWTQSNEQFF.

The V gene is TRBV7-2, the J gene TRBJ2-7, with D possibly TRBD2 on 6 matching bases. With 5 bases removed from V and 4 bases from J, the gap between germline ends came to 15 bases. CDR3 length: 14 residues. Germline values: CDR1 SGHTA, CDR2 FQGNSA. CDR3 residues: CASSRDFGPYEQYF. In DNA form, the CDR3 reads TGTGCCAGCAGCCGGGACTTTGGGCCGTACGAGCAGTACTTC.

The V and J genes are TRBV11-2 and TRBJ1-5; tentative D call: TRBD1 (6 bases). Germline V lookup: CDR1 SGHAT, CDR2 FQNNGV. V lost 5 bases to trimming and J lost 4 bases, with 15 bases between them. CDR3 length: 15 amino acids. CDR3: CASSLTGQRNQPQHF. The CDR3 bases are TGTGCCAGCAGCCTAACCGGACAGAGGAATCAGCCCCAGCATTTT.

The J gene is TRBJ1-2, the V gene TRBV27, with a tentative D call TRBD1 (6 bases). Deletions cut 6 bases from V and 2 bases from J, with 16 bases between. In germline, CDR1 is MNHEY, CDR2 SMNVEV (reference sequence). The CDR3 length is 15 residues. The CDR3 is CASRNTGSGNYGYTF. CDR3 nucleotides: TGTGCCAGCAGGAATACAGGGAGTGGAAACTATGGCTACACCTTC.

As DNA, the CDR3 is TGTGCCAGCAGTGGACCCCTTAGGGGGGCGAGAGCTGCCAATGAGCAGTTCTTC. This codes for CASSGPLRGARAANEQFF. The genes are TRBV6-2 or TRBV6-3 and TRBJ2-1, with D perhaps given as TRBD1 or TRBD2 (6 bases each). Germline CDR1 MNHEY, CDR2 SVGEGT. Trimming took off 5 bases at V and 6 bases at J, with 26 bases between the two ends. This CDR3 has 18 amino acids.

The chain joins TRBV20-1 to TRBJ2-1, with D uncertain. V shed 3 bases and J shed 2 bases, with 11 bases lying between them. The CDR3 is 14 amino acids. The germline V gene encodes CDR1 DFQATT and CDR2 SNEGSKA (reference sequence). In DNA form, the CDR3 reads TGCAGTGCTAGGCGCGACTCAGCCTACAATGAGCAGTTCTTC. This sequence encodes CSARRDSAYNEQFF.

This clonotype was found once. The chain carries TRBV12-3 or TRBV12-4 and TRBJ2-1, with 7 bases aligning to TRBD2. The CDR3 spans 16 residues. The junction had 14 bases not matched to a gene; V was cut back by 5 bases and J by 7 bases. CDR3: CASSLKGAGVRNEQFF. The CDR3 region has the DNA TGTGCCAGCAGTCTTAAAGGGGCGGGAGTGCGAAATGAGCAGTTCTTC.

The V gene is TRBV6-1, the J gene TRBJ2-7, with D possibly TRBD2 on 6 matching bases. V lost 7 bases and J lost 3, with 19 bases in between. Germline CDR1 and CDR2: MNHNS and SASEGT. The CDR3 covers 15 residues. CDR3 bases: TGTGCCAGCACCCCCGCCGGGAGAACCCACTACGAGCAGTACTTC. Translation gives CASTPAGRTHYEQYF.

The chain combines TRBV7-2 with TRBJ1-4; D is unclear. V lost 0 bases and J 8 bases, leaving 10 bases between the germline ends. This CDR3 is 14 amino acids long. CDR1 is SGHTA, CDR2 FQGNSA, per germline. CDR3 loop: CASSLAVGREKLFF. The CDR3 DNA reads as TGTGCCAGCAGCTTAGCGGTCGGGAGGGAAAAACTGTTTTTT.

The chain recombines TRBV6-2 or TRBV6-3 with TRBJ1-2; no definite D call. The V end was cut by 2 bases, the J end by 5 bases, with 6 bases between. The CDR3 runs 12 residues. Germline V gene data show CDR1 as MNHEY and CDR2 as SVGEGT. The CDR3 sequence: CASSYGPYGYTF. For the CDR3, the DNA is TGTGCCAGCAGTTACGGGCCTTATGGCTACACCTTC.

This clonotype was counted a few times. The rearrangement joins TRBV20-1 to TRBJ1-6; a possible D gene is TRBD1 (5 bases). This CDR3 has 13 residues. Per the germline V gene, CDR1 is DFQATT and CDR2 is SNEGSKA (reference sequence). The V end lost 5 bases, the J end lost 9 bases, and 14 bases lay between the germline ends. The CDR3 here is CSAGTPRVSPLHF. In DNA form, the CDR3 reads TGCAGTGCTGGGACCCCGAGGGTTTCACCCCTCCACTTT.

The CDR3 protein is CASSKNDRGVNSPLHF. Written as DNA, the CDR3 is TGTGCCAGCAGCAAAAACGACAGGGGCGTGAATTCACCCCTCCACTTT. J is TRBJ1-6 and V is TRBV2, with 8 bases identical to TRBD1. The V gene's germline CDR1 is SNHLY and CDR2 FYNNEI. CDR3 size: 16 residues. V lost 6 bases, J lost 7 bases, and 11 bases stayed unmatched.

The chain's CDR3 is CASSMGGAQETQYF. Written as DNA, the CDR3 is TGTGCCAGTAGTATGGGCGGGGCTCAAGAGACCCAGTACTTC. The chain couples TRBV19 to TRBJ2-5, with a possible D match to TRBD2 (6 bases). V lost 3 bases and J lost 2, with 10 bases in between. This CDR3 contains 14 residues. Germline V gives CDR1 LNHDA, CDR2 SQIVND (reference sequence).

The CDR3 spells CSVIGLASYEQYF. The CDR3 DNA sequence: TGCAGTGTTATTGGACTAGCGTCCTACGAGCAGTACTTC. The chain joins TRBV20-1 to TRBJ2-7; 9 bases agree with TRBD2. Germline CDR1 and CDR2: DFQATT and SNEGSKA (reference sequence). This CDR3 has 13 amino acids. The J segment lost 1 base and the V segment lost 7 bases, leaving 5 bases of the junction unmatched.

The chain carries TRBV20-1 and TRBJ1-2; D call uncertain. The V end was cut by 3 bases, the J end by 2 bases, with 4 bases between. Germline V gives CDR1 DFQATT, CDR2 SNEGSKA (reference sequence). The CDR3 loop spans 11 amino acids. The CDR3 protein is CSASGNYGYTF. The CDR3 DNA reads TGCAGTGCTAGTGGGAACTATGGCTACACCTTC.

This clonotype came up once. The CDR3 sequence is CASSYGLIRGPGANVLTF. DNA for the CDR3: TGTGCCAGCAGTTACGGCCTCATACGGGGACCTGGGGCCAACGTCCTGACTTTC. The chain carries TRBV6-5 and TRBJ2-6; D could derive from TRBD1 or TRBD2 (5 bases each). Trimming stripped 2 bases from V and 2 bases from J, with 16 bases between. The CDR3 has 18 residues. Germline values: CDR1 MNHEY, CDR2 SVGAGI.

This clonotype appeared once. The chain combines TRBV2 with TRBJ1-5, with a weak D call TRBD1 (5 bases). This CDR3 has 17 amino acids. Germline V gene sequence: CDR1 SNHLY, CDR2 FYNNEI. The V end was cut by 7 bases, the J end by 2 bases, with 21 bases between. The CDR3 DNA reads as TGTGCCAGCACCTCTAGGGGTGGGGCGGGAGGCAATCAGCCCCAGCATTTT. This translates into CASTSRGGAGGNQPQHF.

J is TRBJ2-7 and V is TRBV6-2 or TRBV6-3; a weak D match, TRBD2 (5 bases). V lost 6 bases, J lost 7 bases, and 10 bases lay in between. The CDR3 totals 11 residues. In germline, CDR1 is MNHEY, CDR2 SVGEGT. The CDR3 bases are TGTGCCAGCAGAACCCCGGGGGAGCAGTACTTC. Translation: CASRTPGEQYF.